This T cell receptor beta chain came from a study of PD-L1 blockade in urothelial cancer. Study context: Each blood sample yielded a median of 141,255 T cells.

This clone was detected only a few times. Its antigen is not identified. Study results and caveats: Improved survival was predicted by pretreatment blood TCR clonality below the median. Greater 3-week expansion of tumor-associated blood clones was recorded for durable-benefit patients.

The length of the CDR3 is 16 residues. Germline CDR1 and CDR2: SNHLY and FYNNEI. J gave up 4 bases and V 2 bases, and 7 bases lay outside the gene matches. TCRdb's table, derived via immunoSEQ multiplex PCR, lists solely in-frame clones and lacks some. The sample lists tens of thousands of clones; 80% to 85% were seen once. Locally advanced or metastatic urothelial carcinoma was present in patients. Material: PBMCs, obtained around atezolizumab (anti-PD-L1) treatment. V usage is TRBV2 and J usage is TRBJ2-2; TRBD2 aligns across 7 bases. The clonotype comes from a man aged 70 or older with urothelial cancer. The CDR3 here is CASSEKGLAVTGELFF. The CDR3 nucleotides are TGTGCCAGCAGTGAAAAAGGGCTAGCGGTCACCGGGGAGCTGTTTTTT.